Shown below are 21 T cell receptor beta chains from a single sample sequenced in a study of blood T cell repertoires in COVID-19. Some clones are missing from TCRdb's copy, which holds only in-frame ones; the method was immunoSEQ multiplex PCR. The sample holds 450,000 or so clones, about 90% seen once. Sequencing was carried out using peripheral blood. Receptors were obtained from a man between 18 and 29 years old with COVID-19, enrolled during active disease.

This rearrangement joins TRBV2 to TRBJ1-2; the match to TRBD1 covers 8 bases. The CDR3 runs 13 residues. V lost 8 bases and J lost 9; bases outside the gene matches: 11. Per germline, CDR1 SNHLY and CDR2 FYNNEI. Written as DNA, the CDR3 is TGTGCCAGCGGATCGACAGGGGATAATAGCTACACCTTC. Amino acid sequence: CASGSTGDNSYTF. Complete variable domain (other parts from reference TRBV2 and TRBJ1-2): EPEVTQTPSHQVTQMGQEVILRCVPISNHLYFYWYRQILGQKVEFLVSFYNNEISEKSEIFDDQFSVERPDGSNFTLKIRSTKLEDSAMYFCASGSTGDNSYTFGSGTRLTVV.

The CDR3 DNA reads TGTGCCAGCACGGGACAGGGACGAGGACCTGAAGCTTTCTTT. Residues: CASTGQGRGPEAFF. The chain uses TRBV6-5 and TRBJ1-1, with 9 bases that match TRBD1. Germline trimming cut 7 bases from V and 6 bases from J; bases unmatched to any gene: 9. Germline CDR1 MNHEY, CDR2 SVGAGI. This CDR3 comprises 14 residues.

CDR3 protein: CASSRERGASTDTQYF. CDR3 nucleotide sequence: TGCGCCAGCAGCAGAGAGCGGGGGGCGAGCACAGATACGCAGTATTTT. The rearrangement uses TRBV5-1 and TRBJ2-3; 9 bases are a match to TRBD2. V trimming: 4 bases; J trimming: 0 bases; junction bases outside the gene matches: 6. CDR3 length: 16 amino acids. Germline-derived CDR1 and CDR2 are SGHRS and YFSETQ.

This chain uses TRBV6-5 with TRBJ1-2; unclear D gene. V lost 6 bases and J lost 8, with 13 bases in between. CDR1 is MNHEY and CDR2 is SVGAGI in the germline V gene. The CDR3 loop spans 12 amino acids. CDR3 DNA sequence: TGTGCCAGCAGGGGCACCGACGGAGGCTACACCTTC. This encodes CASRGTDGGYTF.

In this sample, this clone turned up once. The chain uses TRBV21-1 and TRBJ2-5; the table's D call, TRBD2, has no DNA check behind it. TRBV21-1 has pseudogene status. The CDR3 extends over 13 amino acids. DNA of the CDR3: TGTGCCAGACGGGGGAGGACAAGGGAGACCCAGTACTTC. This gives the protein CARRGRTRETQYF.

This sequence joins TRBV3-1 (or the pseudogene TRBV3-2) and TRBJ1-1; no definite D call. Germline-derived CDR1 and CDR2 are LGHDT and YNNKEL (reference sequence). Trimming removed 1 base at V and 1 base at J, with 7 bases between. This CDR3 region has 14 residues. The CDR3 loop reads CASSQGTENTEAFF. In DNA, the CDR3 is TGTGCCAGCAGCCAAGGCACAGAGAACACTGAAGCTTTCTTT.

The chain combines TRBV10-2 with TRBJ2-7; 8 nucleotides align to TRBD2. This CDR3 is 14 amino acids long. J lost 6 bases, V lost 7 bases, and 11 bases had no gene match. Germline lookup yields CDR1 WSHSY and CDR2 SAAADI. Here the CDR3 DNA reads TGCGCCAGCACCTTAGCAGCGGGAGTTTCCGAGCAGTACTTC. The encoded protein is CASTLAAGVSEQYF.

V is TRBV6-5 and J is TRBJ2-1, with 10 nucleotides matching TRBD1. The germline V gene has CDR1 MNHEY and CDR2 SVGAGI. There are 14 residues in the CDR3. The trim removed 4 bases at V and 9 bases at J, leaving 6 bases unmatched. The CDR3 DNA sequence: TGTGCCAGCAGTTCTCGGACAGGGGGTTTTGAGCAGTTCTTC. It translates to CASSSRTGGFEQFF.

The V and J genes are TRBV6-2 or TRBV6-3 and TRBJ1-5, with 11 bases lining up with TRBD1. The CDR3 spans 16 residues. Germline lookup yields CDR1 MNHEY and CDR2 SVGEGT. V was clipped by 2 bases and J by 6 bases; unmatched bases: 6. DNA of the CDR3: TGTGCCAGCAGTTACCCGGGACAGGGGGGGGGTCAGCCCCAGCATTTT. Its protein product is CASSYPGQGGGQPQHF.

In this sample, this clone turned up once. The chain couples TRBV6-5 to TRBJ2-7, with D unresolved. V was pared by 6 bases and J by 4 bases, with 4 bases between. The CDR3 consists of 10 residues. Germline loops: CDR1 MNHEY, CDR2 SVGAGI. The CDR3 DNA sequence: TGTGCCAGCAGCCATTACGAGCAGTACTTC. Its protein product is CASSHYEQYF.

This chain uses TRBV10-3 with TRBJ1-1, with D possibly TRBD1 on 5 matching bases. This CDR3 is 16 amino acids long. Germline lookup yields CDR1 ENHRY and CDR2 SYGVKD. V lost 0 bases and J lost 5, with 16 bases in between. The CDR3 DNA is TGTGCCATCAGTGAGTCGGGAGGTGGGGGGGTTACTGAAGCTTTCTTT. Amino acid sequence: CAISESGGGGVTEAFF.

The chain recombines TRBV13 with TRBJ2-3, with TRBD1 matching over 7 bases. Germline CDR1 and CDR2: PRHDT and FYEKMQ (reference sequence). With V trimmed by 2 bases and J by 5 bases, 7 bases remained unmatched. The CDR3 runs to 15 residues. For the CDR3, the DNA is TGTGCCAGCAGCTTAAGGGGGCCAATGGGAGATACGCAGTATTTT. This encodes CASSLRGPMGDTQYF.

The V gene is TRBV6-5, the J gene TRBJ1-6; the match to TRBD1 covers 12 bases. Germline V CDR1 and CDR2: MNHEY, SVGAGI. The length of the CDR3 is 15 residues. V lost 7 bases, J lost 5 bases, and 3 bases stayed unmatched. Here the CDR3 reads CASKGTGGDNSPLHF. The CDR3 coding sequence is TGTGCCAGCAAAGGGACAGGGGGCGATAATTCACCCCTCCACTTT.

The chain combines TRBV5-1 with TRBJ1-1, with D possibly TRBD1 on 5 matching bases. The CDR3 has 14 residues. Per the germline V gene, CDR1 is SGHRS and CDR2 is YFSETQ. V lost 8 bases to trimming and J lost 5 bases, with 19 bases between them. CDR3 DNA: TGCGCCAGGAGCAAGGGGTGGTTGTGGACTGAAGCTTTCTTT. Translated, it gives CARSKGWLWTEAFF.

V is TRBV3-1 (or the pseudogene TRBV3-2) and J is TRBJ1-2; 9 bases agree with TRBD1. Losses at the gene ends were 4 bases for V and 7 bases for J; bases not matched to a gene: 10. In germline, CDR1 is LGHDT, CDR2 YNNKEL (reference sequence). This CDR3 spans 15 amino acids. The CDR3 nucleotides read TGTGCCAGCAGCCGCCTCCGGGACAGGGACGGTGGCTACACCTTC. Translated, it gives CASSRLRDRDGGYTF.

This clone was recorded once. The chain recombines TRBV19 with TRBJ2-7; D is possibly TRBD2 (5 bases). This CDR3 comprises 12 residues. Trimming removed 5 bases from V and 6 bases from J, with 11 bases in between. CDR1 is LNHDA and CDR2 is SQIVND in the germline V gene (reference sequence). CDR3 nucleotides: TGTGCCAGTAGTCCTAGCAACGGCGAGCAGTACTTC. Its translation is CASSPSNGEQYF.

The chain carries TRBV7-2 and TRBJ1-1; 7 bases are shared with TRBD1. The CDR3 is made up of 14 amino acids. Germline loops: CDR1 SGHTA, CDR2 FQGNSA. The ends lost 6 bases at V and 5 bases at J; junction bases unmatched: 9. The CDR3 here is CASRARTGETEAFF. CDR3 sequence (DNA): TGTGCCAGCAGGGCCAGGACAGGTGAGACTGAAGCTTTCTTT.

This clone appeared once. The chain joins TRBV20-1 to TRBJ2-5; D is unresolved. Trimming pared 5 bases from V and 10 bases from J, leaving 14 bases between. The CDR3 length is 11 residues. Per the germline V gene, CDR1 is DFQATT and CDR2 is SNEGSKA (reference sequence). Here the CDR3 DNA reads TGCAGTGCTCCCACCTTGGCTAGCCAGTACTTC. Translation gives CSAPTLASQYF.

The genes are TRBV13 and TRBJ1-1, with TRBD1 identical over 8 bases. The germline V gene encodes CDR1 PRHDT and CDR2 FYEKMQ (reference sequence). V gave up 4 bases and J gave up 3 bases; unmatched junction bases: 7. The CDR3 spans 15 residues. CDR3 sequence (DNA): TGTGCCAGCAGCTCCTACAGGGGGGAATACACTGAAGCTTTCTTT. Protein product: CASSSYRGEYTEAFF.

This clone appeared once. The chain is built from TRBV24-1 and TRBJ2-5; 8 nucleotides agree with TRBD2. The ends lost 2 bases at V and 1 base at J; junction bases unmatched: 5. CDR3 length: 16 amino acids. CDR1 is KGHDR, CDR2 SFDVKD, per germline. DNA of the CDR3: TGTGCCACCAGTGATTCCAGCGGGAGCCCCCAAGAGACCCAGTACTTC. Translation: CATSDSSGSPQETQYF.

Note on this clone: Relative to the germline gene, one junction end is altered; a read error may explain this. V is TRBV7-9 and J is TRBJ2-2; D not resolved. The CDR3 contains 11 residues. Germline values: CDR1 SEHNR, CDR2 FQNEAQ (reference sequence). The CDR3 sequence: CTSSKNGELFF. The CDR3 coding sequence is TGTACCAGCAGTAAAAACGGGGAGCTGTTTTTT. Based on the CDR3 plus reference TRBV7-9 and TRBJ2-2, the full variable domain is DTGVSQNPRHKITKRGQNVTFRCDPISEHNRLYWYRQTLGQGPEFLTYFQNEAQLEKSRLLSDRFSAERPKGSFSTLEIQRTEQGDSAMYLCTSSKNGELFFGEGSRLTVL.